The entry below gives a single T cell receptor (beta chain) sequence along with its context. Its antigen is unknown. The data belong to a study of graft-versus-host responses after intestinal transplantation. Background on the study: Transplantation in recipients was multivisceral, liver-intestinal, or isolated intestinal. Once they had received anti-thymocyte globulin induction, all recipients took tacrolimus and steroids for approximately 3 years. Study-level results: Detected in recipient marrow were GvH clones, some of which were first observed in ileum or blood.

Profiled with immunoSEQ multiplex PCR; TCRdb holds only in-frame clones, not every one. The profile covers more than 85,000 clones, with 90% to 95% appearing a single time and about 2% taken by the ten largest. The sequence was obtained from a human donor who received an intestinal transplant. The sequencing used unstimulated CD8+ T cells sorted from spleen or lymph node cells, collected before intestinal transplant.

CDR3 bases: TGTGCCAGCAGTGAACCCGGGGGGGACACTGAAGCTTTCTTT. Its translation is CASSEPGGDTEAFF. This chain connects TRBV6-5 to TRBJ1-1, with D maybe TRBD1 (5 bases). This CDR3 is built from 14 residues. V shed 5 bases and J shed 3 bases, with 13 bases lying between them. In germline, CDR1 is MNHEY, CDR2 SVGAGI.